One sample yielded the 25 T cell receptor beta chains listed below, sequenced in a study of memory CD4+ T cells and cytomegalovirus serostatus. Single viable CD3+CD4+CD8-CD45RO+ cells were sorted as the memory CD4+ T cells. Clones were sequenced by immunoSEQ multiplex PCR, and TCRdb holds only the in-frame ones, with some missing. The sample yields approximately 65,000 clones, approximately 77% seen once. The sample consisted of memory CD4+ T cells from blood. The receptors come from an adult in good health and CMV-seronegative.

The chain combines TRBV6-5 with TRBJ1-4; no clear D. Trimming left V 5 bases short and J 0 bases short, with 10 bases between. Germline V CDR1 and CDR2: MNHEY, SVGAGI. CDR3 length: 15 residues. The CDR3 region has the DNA TGTGCCAGCAGTCCCCGACGGGCAACTAATGAAAAACTGTTTTTT. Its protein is CASSPRRATNEKLFF.

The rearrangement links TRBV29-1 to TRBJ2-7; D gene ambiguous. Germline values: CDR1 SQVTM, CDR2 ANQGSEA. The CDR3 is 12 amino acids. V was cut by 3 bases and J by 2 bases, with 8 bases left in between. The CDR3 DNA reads TGCAGCGTTGAGGCAGAGGCCTACGAGCAGTACTTC. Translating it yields CSVEAEAYEQYF.

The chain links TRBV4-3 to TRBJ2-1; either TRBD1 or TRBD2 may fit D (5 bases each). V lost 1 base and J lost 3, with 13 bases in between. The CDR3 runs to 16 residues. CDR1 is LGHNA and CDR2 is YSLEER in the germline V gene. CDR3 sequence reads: CASSQGLGGYYNEQFF. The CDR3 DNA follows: TGCGCCAGCAGCCAAGGTCTTGGGGGTTACTACAATGAGCAGTTCTTC.

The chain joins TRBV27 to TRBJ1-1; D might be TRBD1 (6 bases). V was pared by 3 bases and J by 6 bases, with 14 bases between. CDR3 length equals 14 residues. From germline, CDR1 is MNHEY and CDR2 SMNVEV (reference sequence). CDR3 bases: TGTGCCAGCAGTTTTATTACAGGGCGCTCTGAAGCTTTCTTT. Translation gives CASSFITGRSEAFF.

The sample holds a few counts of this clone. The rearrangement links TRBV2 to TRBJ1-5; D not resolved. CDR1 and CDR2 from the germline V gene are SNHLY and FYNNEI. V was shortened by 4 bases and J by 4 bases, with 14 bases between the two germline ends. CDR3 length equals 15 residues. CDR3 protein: CASSVGRRGNQPQHF. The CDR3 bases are TGTGCCAGCAGTGTCGGTAGGAGAGGTAATCAGCCCCAGCATTTT.

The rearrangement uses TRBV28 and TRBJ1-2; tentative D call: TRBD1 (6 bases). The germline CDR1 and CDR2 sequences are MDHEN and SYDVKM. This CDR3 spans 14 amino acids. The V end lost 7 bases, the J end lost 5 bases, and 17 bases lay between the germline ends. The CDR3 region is CASNRGGVGYGYTF. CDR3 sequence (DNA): TGTGCCAGCAACCGTGGGGGCGTCGGGTATGGCTACACCTTC.

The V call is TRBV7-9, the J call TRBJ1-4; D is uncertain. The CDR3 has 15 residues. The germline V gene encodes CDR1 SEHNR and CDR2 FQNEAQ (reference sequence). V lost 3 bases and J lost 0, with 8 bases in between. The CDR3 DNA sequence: TGTGCCAGCAGCTTCCCACAGACAACTAATGAAAAACTGTTTTTT. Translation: CASSFPQTTNEKLFF.

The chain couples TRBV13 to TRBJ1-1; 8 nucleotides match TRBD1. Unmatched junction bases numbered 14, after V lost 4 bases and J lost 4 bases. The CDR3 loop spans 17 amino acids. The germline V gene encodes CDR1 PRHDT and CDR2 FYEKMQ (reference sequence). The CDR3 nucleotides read TGTGCCAGCAGCTCCATTACAGGCAGGGGGCTTGGCACTGAAGCTTTCTTT. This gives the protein CASSSITGRGLGTEAFF.

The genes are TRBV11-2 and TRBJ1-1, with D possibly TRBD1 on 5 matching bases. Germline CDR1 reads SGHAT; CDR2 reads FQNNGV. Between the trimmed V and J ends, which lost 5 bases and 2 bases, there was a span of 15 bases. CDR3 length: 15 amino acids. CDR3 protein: CASSRRSQGNTEAFF. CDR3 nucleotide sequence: TGTGCCAGCAGCCGTAGGAGTCAGGGAAACACTGAAGCTTTCTTT.

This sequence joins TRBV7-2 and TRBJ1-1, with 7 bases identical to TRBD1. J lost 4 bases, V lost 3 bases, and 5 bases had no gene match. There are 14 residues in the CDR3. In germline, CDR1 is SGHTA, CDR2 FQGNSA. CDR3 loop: CASSLARGVTEAFF. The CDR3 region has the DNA TGTGCCAGCAGCTTGGCCAGGGGGGTCACTGAAGCTTTCTTT.

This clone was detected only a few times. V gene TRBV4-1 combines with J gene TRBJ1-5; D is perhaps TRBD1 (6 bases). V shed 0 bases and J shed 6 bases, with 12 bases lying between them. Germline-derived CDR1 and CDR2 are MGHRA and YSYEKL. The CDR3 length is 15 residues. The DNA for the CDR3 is TGCGCCAGCAGCCAAGACGGCAGGGGCCTTCAGCCCCAGCATTTT. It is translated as CASSQDGRGLQPQHF.

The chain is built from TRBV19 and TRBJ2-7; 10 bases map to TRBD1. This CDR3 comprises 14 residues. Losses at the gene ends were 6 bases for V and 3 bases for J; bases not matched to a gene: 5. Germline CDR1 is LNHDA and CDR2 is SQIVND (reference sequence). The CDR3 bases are TGTGCCAGTAGCCGGGACAGGGGCTACTACGAGCAGTACTTC. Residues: CASSRDRGYYEQYF. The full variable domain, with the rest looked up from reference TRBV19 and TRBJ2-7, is DGGITQSPKYLFRKEGQNVTLSCEQNLNHDAMYWYRQDPGQGLRLIYYSQIVNDFQKGDIAEGYSVSREKKESFPLTVTSAQKNPTAFYLCASSRDRGYYEQYFGPGTRLTVT.

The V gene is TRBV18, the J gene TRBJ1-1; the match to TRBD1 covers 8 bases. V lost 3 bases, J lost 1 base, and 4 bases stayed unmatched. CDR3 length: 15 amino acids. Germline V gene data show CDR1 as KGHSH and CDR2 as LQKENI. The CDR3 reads CASSPGQAQNTEAFF. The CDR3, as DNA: TGTGCCAGCTCACCGGGACAGGCCCAGAACACTGAAGCTTTCTTT.

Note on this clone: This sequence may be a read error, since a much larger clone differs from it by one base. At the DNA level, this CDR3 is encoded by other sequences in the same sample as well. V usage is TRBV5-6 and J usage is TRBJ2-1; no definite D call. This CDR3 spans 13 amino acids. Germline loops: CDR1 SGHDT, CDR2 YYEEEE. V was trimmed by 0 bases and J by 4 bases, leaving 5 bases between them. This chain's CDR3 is CASSLDRYNEQFF. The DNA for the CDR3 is TGTGCCAGCAGCTTGGACAGATACAATGAGCAGTTCTTC.

The CDR3 is CASSVAPERGTQYF. As DNA, the CDR3 is TGTGCCAGCAGCGTAGCCCCCGAGCGGGGTACGCAGTATTTT. The J gene is TRBJ2-3, the V gene TRBV9, with TRBD2 matching over 7 bases. J was trimmed by 8 bases and V by 0 bases; bases with no gene match: 6. Germline V gene sequence: CDR1 SGDLS, CDR2 YYNGEE. The CDR3 runs to 14 residues.

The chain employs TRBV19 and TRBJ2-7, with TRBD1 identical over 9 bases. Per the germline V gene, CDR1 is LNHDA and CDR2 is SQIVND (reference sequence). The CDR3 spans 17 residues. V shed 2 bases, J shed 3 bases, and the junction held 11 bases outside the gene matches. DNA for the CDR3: TGTGCCAGTAGTATAAGCGACGGAGGGACAGGGTACTACGAGCAGTACTTC. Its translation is CASSISDGGTGYYEQYF. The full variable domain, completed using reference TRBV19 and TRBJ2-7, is DGGITQSPKYLFRKEGQNVTLSCEQNLNHDAMYWYRQDPGQGLRLIYYSQIVNDFQKGDIAEGYSVSREKKESFPLTVTSAQKNPTAFYLCASSISDGGTGYYEQYFGPGTRLTVT.

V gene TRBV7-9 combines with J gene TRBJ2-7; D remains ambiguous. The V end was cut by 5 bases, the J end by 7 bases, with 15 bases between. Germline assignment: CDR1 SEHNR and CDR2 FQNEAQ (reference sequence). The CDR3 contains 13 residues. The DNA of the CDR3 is TGTGCCAGCAGCCGCCTGGGTTTTGAGGAGCAGTACTTC. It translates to CASSRLGFEEQYF.

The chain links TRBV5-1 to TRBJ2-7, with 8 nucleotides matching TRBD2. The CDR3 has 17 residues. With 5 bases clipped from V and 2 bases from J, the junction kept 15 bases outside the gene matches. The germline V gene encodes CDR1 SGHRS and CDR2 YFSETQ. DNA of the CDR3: TGCGCCAGCAGTGCCCAAACGGGGGGGGGACTTACCTACGAGCAGTACTTC. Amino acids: CASSAQTGGGLTYEQYF.

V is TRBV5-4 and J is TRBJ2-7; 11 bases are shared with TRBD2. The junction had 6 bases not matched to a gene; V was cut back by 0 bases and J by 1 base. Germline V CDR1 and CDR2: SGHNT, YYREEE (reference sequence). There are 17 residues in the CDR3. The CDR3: CASSLGASGGQSYEQYF. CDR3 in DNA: TGTGCCAGCAGCTTGGGGGCTAGCGGGGGGCAATCCTACGAGCAGTACTTC.

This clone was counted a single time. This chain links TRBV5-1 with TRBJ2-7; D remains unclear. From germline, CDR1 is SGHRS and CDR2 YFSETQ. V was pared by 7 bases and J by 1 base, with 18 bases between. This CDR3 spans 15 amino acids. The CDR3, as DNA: TGCGCCAGCCCTTTCACAGACAAGTTATCCTACGAGCAGTACTTC. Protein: CASPFTDKLSYEQYF.

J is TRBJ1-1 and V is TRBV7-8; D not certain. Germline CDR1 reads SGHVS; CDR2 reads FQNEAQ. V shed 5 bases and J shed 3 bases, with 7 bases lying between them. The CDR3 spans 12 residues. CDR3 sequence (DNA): TGTGCCAGCAGCGCAGACTACACTGAAGCTTTCTTT. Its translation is CASSADYTEAFF.

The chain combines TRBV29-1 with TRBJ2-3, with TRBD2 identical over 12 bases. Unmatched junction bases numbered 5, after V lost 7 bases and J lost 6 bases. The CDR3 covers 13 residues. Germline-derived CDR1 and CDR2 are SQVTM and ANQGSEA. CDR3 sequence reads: CSGRLAGDDTQYF. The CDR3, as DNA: TGCAGCGGACGACTAGCGGGGGATGATACGCAGTATTTT.

The CDR3 bases are TGTGCCAGCATTTCATATTGGGGGGTCAACAATGAGCAGTTCTTC. It translates to CASISYWGVNNEQFF. The chain is built from TRBV6-1 and TRBJ2-1, with D possibly TRBD2 on 6 matching bases. The V gene's germline CDR1 is MNHNS and CDR2 SASEGT. CDR3 size: 15 residues. The V and J ends lost 7 bases and 5 bases respectively, with 18 bases between them.

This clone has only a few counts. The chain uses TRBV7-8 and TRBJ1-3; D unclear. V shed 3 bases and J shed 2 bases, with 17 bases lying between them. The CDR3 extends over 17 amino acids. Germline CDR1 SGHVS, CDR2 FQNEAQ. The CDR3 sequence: CASSFSGPLATGNTIYF. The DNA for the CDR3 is TGTGCCAGCAGCTTCTCCGGGCCCCTAGCCACTGGAAACACCATATATTTT.

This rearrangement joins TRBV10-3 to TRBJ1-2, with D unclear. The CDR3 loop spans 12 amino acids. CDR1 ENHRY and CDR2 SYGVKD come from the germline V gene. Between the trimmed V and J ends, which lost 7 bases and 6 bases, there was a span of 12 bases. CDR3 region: CAIKELTDGYTF. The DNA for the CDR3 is TGTGCCATCAAGGAGTTGACGGATGGCTACACCTTC.